Following are 2 T cell receptor beta chains from one sample sequenced in a study of T cells in Graves' hyperthyroidism and ophthalmopathy. Regions amplified from RNA transcripts were the TCR beta CDR3 regions. Using the HTBI primer set, a first-round RT-PCR was run on the TCR CDR3. In TCRdb, the multiplex PCR reads were re-called with MiXCR into one record per CDR3 protein. The table shows approximately 420,000 distinct CDR3 sequences, with roughly 13% occurring only once. The sample taken for sequencing was blood. These receptors were obtained from a woman aged 18 to 35 with Graves' hyperthyroidism.

This clonotype was seen a handful of times. This chain connects TRBV4-3 to TRBJ2-1, with a weak D call TRBD1 (5 bases). CDR3 length: 17 residues. V shed 0 bases and J shed 3 bases, with 15 bases lying between them. Per germline, CDR1 LGHNA and CDR2 YSLEER. CDR3 loop: CASSQDSPQGFYNEQFF. In nucleotides, the CDR3 is TGCGCCAGCAGCCAAGATTCCCCCCAGGGTTTCTACAATGAGCAGTTCTTC.

This rearrangement joins TRBV27 to TRBJ1-1; D gene ambiguous. V shed 6 bases and J shed 3 bases, with 8 bases lying between them. This CDR3 contains 12 residues. Germline CDR1 and CDR2: MNHEY and SMNVEV (reference sequence). For the CDR3, the DNA is TGTGCCAGCAGGGGATTTGACACTGAAGCTTTCTTT. Amino acid sequence: CASRGFDTEAFF.